Each of the 2 T cell receptor beta chains below was sequenced from the same sample in a study of T cells in Graves' hyperthyroidism and ophthalmopathy (dated by TCRdb to about 2019). Library preparation employed multiplex PCR. TCRdb lists the instrument as Illumina HiSeq 2000. TCR beta CDR3 regions were amplified from RNA transcripts. A first-round RT-PCR of the TCR CDR3 used the HTBI primer set with the Qiagen OneStep RT-PCR kit. TCRdb ran its own pipeline on the public reads, namely fastp trimming at Q25 and MiXCR clone calling, and kept in-frame beta chains. Rows with a matching CDR3 protein are joined into one entry that keeps the most common DNA and genes. The sample records hundreds of thousands of distinct CDR3 sequences, 46% of which are singletons. 8.2% of the sample comes from the top ten. Sequenced input: peripheral blood or thyroid tissue (not recorded which). These receptor sequences come from a woman between 18 and 29 years old with Graves' hyperthyroidism. Donor details come from another sample of the same person, matched by shared clones.

The chain combines TRBV29-1 with TRBJ1-1, with 7 bases lining up with TRBD1. Looked up from germline, CDR1 is SQVTM and CDR2 is ANQGSEA. V gave up 5 bases and J gave up 11 bases; unmatched junction bases: 8. This CDR3 contains 11 residues. The DNA of the CDR3 is TGCAGCGTTAGGGCAGGGGGATCGGCTTTCTTT. Translated, it gives CSVRAGGSAFF.

The CDR3 spells CSAVTSPSSYEQYF. The DNA of the CDR3 is TGCAGTGCCGTGACTAGCCCGAGCTCCTACGAGCAGTACTTC. The V gene is TRBV20-1, the J gene TRBJ2-7, with 7 bases identical to TRBD2. V gave up 6 bases and J gave up 0 bases; unmatched junction bases: 8. CDR3 length equals 14 residues. Germline V gene sequence: CDR1 DFQATT, CDR2 SNEGSKA (reference sequence).